This TCR beta chain came from a study of identical twins. MiXCR, applied by TCRdb to the 5' RACE reads, yields one record per CDR3 protein. The sample lists about 520,000 distinct CDR3 sequences, approximately 22% occurring once. This clonotype was detected a few times. Antigen: not known. Study-wide results and limits: Fewer insertions marked abundant cord blood beta clonotypes; young adult naive trended weakly, memory not at all.

This CDR3 has 13 amino acids. Trimming left V 10 bases short and J 2 bases short, with 14 bases between. The germline V gene has CDR1 MNHNS and CDR2 SASEGT. The same sample was also studied in work on T cells expressing NK-cell markers. That paper adds: Seven sequenced donors out of eight were HCMV-seropositive, one seronegative. With an anti-gamma-delta TCR antibody, sorting in several experiments was kept to alpha-beta TCR T cells. Among CD8+ T cells from roughly six donors, dominant NKG2C+ clonotypes accounted for roughly 1.0-7.0%.

This receptor was obtained from a woman aged 18-29 years in good health. The sequencing input was CD4+ T cells sorted from blood. The gene calls are TRBV6-1 and TRBJ2-5; possibly TRBD2 for D (6 bases). The chain's CDR3 is CATRGVVQETQYF. CDR3 sequence (DNA): TGTGCCACCCGCGGGGTGGTACAAGAGACCCAGTACTTC.